One and the same sample provided the 11 T cell receptor beta chains below, sequenced in a study of CD8+CD57+ T cells in acquired aplastic anemia. Patients sequenced had flow cytometry evidence of CD8+CD57+ cell expansion. Profiling that covered TCR beta VDJ and CDR3 relied on genomic DNA as its template. MiXCR, run by TCRdb on the reads, gives a single entry per CDR3 protein. The data hold about half a million distinct CDR3 sequences, with less than 35% observed a single time. Sequencing was carried out using sorted CD4+, CD8+, or CD8+CD57+ T cells (not recorded which) from PBMCs. These receptors originate from a human donor with aplastic anemia.

There are many counts of this clonotype. J is TRBJ1-2 and V is TRBV7-8; no clear D. V lost 5 bases and J lost 4, with 14 bases in between. CDR3 length: 14 amino acids. The germline CDR1 and CDR2 sequences are SGHVS and FQNEAQ. The CDR3 region has the DNA TGTGCCAGCAGCCCTAGTGGGGTAGGCTATGGCTACACCTTC. This gives the protein CASSPSGVGYGYTF.

This clonotype was seen only once. The chain combines TRBV5-1 with TRBJ1-5; D is perhaps TRBD1 (5 bases). Germline loops: CDR1 SGHRS, CDR2 YFSETQ. This CDR3 contains 15 residues. Trimming stripped 1 base from V and 3 bases from J, with 11 bases between. This CDR3 reads CASSLQGSNNQPQHF. Here the CDR3 DNA reads TGCGCCAGCAGCTTGCAGGGCAGCAACAATCAGCCCCAGCATTTT.

This chain links TRBV10-3 with TRBJ2-7, with 7 bases that match TRBD1. V was pared by 10 bases and J by 6 bases, with 6 bases of the junction left unmatched. Germline CDR1 and CDR2: ENHRY and SYGVKD. CDR3 length: 11 amino acids. The DNA for the CDR3 is TGTGCCAACAACAGGGGTCCCGAGCAGTACTTC. Its protein product is CANNRGPEQYF.

This clonotype was seen a handful of times. The genes are TRBV5-1 and TRBJ1-1, with D tentatively TRBD1 (5 bases). There are 15 residues in the CDR3. V gave up 5 bases and J gave up 6 bases, with 20 bases separating them. CDR1 and CDR2 (germline): SGHRS, YFSETQ. CDR3 bases: TGCGCCAGCAGTCTTGGGGGAGGGCCCAGGGCTGAAGCTTTCTTT. It is translated as CASSLGGGPRAEAFF.

This clonotype was observed a handful of times. This chain connects TRBV19 to TRBJ2-5; 11 positions agree with TRBD1. V shed 1 base and J 4 bases; nucleotides not matched to a gene: 8. The CDR3 has 17 amino acids. Germline loops: CDR1 LNHDA, CDR2 SQIVND (reference sequence). The CDR3 DNA is TGTGCCAGTAGTATAGTACTGGACAGGGGGCCAAGAGAGACCCAGTACTTC. This codes for CASSIVLDRGPRETQYF.

The chain joins TRBV4-3 to TRBJ2-5; maybe TRBD2 (5 bases). Germline values: CDR1 LGHNA, CDR2 YSLEER. V was trimmed by 2 bases and J by 0 bases, leaving 13 bases between them. The CDR3 spans 16 residues. CDR3 DNA sequence: TGCGCCAGCAGCCAACACCTAGCTAGGTACCAAGAGACCCAGTACTTC. It encodes CASSQHLARYQETQYF.

This clonotype was detected ten times or more. CDR3 sequence (DNA): TGTGCCAGCAGCTTGGGGGGCGCAGGTGGAAACACCATATATTTT. Protein sequence: CASSLGGAGGNTIYF. The chain joins TRBV7-2 to TRBJ1-3, with a possible D match to TRBD1 (6 bases). The germline CDR1 and CDR2 sequences are SGHTA and FQGNSA. With 3 bases removed from V and 3 bases from J, the gap between germline ends came to 12 bases. CDR3 length equals 15 residues.

The rearrangement joins TRBV19 to TRBJ1-1, with 9 bases aligning to TRBD1. The V gene's germline CDR1 is LNHDA and CDR2 SQIVND (reference sequence). This CDR3 has 15 amino acids. The trim removed 2 bases at V and 5 bases at J, leaving 6 bases unmatched. CDR3 amino acids: CASSITTGGVTEAFF. In DNA, the CDR3 is TGTGCCAGTAGTATAACGACAGGGGGGGTTACTGAAGCTTTCTTT.

For this clonotype: A junction end diverges from the germline sequence, so it may reflect a read error. The chain is built from TRBV7-9 and TRBJ1-4, with unresolved D. This CDR3 is built from 15 residues. CDR1 and CDR2 (germline): SEHNR, FQNEAQ (reference sequence). The CDR3 bases are TGTGCCAGCAGTTCCTCAAGGAAAACTAATGGAAAACTGTTTTTT. This encodes CASSSSRKTNGKLFF.

The rearrangement joins TRBV4-2 to TRBJ1-6; weak D call: TRBD1 (6 bases). V lost 2 bases, J lost 8 bases, and 16 bases lay in between. The CDR3 is 16 amino acids. The germline V gene has CDR1 LGHNA and CDR2 YNFKEQ. CDR3 residues: CASSQPRGRVDSPLHF. The CDR3, as DNA: TGTGCCAGCAGCCAACCCAGGGGTCGCGTTGATTCACCCCTCCACTTT.

The chain recombines TRBV12-3 or TRBV12-4 with TRBJ1-2; D is ambiguous. The CDR3 is made up of 11 amino acids. The V gene lost 5 bases and the J gene lost 5 bases, with 6 bases spanning the gap. In DNA, the CDR3 is TGTGCCAGCAGTGGCGGGTATGGCTACACCTTC. This gives the protein CASSGGYGYTF.